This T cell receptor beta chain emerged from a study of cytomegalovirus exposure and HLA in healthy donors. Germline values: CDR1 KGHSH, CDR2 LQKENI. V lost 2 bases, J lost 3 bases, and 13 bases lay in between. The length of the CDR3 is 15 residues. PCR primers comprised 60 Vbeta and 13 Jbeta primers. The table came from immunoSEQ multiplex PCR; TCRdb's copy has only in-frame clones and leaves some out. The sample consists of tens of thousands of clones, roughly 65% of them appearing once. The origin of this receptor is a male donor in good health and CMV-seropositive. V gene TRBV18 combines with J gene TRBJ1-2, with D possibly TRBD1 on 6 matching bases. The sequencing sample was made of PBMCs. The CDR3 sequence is CASSPGQTYDYGYTF. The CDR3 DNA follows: TGTGCCAGCTCACCAGGACAGACTTATGACTATGGCTACACCTTC. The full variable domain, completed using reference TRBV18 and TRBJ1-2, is NAGVMQNPRHLVRRRGQEARLRCSPMKGHSHVYWYRQLPEEGLKFMVYLQKENIIDESGMPKERFSAEFPKEGPSILRIQQVVRGDSAAYFCASSPGQTYDYGYTFGSGTRLTVV.